The clone carrying this TCR beta chain was recorded a few times. Amplification used 60 Vbeta primers and 13 Jbeta primers. Libraries were prepared by immunoSEQ multiplex PCR; TCRdb keeps only in-frame clonotypes and omits some of them. The top ten clones hold about 3.1% of a sample with around 100,000 clones, 65% to 80% of them seen once. The CDR3 is 18 amino acids. Germline V lookup: CDR1 SNHLY, CDR2 FYNNEI. V trimming: 1 base; J trimming: 5 bases; junction bases outside the gene matches: 14. The sample is drawn from a study of cytomegalovirus exposure and HLA in healthy donors. About the study: Approximately 85 million unique TCRs from HLA-typed donors were held in an early data release.

J is TRBJ2-1 and V is TRBV2; 7 positions match TRBD2. The source is a woman aged 40 to 50 in good health and CMV-seronegative. Sequences were obtained from PBMCs. Here the CDR3 reads CASSEGLGRGGSNNEQFF. For the CDR3, the DNA is TGTGCCAGCAGTGAAGGGTTGGGACGCGGGGGATCAAACAATGAGCAGTTCTTC. Variable domain in full (rest from reference TRBV2 and TRBJ2-1): EPEVTQTPSHQVTQMGQEVILRCVPISNHLYFYWYRQILGQKVEFLVSFYNNEISEKSEIFDDQFSVERPDGSNFTLKIRSTKLEDSAMYFCASSEGLGRGGSNNEQFFGPGTRLTVL.